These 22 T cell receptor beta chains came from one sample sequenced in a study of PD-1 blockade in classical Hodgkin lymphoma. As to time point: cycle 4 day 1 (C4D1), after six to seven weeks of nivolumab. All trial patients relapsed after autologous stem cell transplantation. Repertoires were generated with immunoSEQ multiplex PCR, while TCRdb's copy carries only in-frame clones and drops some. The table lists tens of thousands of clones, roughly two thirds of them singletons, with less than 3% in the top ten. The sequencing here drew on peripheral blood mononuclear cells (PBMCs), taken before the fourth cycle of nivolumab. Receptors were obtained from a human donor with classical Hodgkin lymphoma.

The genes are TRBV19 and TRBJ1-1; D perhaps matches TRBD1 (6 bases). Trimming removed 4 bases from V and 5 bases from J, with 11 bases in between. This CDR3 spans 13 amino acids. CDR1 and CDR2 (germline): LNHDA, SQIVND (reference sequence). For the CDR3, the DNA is TGTGCCAGTAGTACCGGGGGCGAGACTGAAGCTTTCTTT. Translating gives CASSTGGETEAFF.

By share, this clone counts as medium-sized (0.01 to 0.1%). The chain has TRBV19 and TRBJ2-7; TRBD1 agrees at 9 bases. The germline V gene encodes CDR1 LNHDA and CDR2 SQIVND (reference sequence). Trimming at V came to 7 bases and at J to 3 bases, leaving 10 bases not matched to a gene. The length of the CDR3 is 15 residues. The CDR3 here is CASTAGQGTYYEQYF. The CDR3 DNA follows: TGTGCCAGTACCGCCGGACAGGGGACGTACTACGAGCAGTACTTC.

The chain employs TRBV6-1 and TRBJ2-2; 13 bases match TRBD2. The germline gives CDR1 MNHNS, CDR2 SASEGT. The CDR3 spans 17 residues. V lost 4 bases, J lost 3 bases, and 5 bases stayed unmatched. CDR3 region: CASSATSGGADTGELFF. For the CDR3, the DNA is TGTGCCAGCAGTGCTACTAGCGGGGGGGCTGACACCGGGGAGCTGTTTTTT.

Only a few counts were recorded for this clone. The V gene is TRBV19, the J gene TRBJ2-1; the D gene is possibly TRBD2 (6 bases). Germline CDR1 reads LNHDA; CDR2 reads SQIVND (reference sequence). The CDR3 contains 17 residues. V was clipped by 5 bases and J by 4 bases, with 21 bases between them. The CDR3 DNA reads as TGTGCCAGTAGTTCCGGGACTTCTAACCCCCCTTACAATGAGCAGTTCTTC. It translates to CASSSGTSNPPYNEQFF.

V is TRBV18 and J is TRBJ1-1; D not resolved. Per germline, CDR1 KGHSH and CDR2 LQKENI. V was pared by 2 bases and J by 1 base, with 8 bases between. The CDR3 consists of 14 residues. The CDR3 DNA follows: TGTGCCAGCTCACCAGGATCTTCGAACACTGAAGCTTTCTTT. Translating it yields CASSPGSSNTEAFF.

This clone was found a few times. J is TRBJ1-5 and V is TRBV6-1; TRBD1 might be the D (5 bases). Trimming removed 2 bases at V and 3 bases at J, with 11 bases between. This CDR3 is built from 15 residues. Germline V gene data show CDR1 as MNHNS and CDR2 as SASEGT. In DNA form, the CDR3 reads TGTGCCAGCAGTGAAATGTGGGGGGTCAATCAGCCCCAGCATTTT. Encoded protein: CASSEMWGVNQPQHF.

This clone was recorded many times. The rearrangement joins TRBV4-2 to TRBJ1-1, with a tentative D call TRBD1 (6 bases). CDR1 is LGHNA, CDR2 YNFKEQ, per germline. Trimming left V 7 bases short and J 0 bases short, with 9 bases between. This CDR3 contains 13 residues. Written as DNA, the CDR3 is TGTGCCAGCACCGGACAGCTGAACACTGAAGCTTTCTTT. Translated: CASTGQLNTEAFF.

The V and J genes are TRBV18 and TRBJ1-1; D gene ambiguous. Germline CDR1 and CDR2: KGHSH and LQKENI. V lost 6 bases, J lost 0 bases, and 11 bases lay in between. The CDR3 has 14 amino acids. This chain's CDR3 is CASSPDTLNTEAFF. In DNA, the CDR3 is TGTGCCAGCTCCCCCGACACTTTGAACACTGAAGCTTTCTTT.

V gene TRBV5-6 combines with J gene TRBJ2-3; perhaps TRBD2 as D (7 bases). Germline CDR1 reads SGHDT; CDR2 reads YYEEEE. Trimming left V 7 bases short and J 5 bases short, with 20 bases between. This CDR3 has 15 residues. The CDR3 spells CASVRGRGPRDTQYF. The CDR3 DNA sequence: TGTGCCAGCGTCCGGGGGCGGGGGCCGAGAGATACGCAGTATTTT. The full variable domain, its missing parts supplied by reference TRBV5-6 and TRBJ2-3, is DAGVTQSPTHLIKTRGQQVTLRCSPKSGHDTVSWYQQALGQGPQFIFQYYEEEERQRGNFPDRFSGHQFPNYSSELNVNALLLGDSALYLCASVRGRGPRDTQYFGPGTRLTVL.

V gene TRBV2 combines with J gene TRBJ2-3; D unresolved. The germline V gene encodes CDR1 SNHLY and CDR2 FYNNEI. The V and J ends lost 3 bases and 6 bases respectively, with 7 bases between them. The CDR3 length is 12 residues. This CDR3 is CASSEGFDTQYF. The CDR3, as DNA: TGTGCCAGCAGTGAGGGCTTTGATACGCAGTATTTT.

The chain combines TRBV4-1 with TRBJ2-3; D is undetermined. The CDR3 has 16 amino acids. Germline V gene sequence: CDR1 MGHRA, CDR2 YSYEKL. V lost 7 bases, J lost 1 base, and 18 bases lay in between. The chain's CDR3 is CASTSIRVEGTDTQYF. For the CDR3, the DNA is TGCGCCAGCACCTCGATCCGGGTAGAAGGCACAGATACGCAGTATTTT.

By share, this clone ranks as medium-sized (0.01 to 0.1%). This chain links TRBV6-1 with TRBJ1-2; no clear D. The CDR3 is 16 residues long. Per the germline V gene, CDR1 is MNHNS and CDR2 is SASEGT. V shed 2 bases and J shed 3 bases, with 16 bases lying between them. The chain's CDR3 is CASSETWKGLDYGYTF. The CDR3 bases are TGTGCCAGCAGTGAAACGTGGAAAGGGTTGGACTATGGCTACACCTTC.

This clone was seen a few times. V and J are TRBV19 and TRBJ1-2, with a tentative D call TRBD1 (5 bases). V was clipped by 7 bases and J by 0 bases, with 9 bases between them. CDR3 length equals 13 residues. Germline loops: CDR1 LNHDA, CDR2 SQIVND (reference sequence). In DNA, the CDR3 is TGTGCCAGTACCCGGGGGGCTAACTATGGCTACACCTTC. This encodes CASTRGANYGYTF.

This CDR3 is CASSLQGPWGSQPQHF. CDR3 nucleotides: TGTGCCAGCAGCTTGCAAGGGCCGTGGGGATCTCAGCCCCAGCATTTT. The V call is TRBV5-4, the J call TRBJ1-5; the D is unclear. V lost 1 base, J lost 6 bases, and 17 bases lay in between. CDR1 is SGHNT, CDR2 YYREEE, per germline (reference sequence). The CDR3 is 16 amino acids.

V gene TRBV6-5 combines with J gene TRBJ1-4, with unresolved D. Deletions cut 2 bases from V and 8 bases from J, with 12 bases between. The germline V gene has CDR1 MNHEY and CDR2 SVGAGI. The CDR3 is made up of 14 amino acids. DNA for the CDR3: TGTGCCAGCAGTTACGGTCTCCATAGGGAAAAACTGTTTTTT. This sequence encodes CASSYGLHREKLFF.

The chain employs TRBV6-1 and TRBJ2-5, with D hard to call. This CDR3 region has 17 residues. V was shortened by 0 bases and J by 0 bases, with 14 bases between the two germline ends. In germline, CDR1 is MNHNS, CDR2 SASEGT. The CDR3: CASSEALWTNYQETQYF. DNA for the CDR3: TGTGCCAGCAGTGAAGCGCTCTGGACGAACTACCAAGAGACCCAGTACTTC.

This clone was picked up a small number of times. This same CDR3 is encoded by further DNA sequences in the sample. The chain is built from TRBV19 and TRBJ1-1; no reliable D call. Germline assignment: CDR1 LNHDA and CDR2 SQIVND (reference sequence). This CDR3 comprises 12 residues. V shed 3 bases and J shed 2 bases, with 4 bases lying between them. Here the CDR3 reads CASSIGNTEAFF. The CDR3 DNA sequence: TGTGCCAGTAGTATCGGCAACACTGAAGCTTTCTTT. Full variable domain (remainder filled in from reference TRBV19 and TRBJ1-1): DGGITQSPKYLFRKEGQNVTLSCEQNLNHDAMYWYRQDPGQGLRLIYYSQIVNDFQKGDIAEGYSVSREKKESFPLTVTSAQKNPTAFYLCASSIGNTEAFFGQGTRLTVV.

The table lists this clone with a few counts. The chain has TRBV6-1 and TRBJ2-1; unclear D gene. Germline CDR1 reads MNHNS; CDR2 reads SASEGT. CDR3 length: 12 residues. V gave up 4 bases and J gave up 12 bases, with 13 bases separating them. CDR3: CASSVLGKGQFF. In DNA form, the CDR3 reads TGTGCCAGCAGTGTTCTAGGGAAAGGGCAGTTCTTC.

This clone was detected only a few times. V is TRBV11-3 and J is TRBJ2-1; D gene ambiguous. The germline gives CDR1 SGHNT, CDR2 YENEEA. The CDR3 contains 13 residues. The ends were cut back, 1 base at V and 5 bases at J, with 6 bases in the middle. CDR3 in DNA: TGTGCCAGCAGCTTAGGCTCTAACAATGAGCAGTTCTTC. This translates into CASSLGSNNEQFF.

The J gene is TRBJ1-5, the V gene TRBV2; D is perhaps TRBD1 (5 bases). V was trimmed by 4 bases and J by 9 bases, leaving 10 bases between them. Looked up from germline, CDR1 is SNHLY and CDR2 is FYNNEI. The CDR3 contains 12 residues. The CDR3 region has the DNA TGTGCCAGCAGTGTGAGGGGATCGCCCCAGCATTTT. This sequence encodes CASSVRGSPQHF.

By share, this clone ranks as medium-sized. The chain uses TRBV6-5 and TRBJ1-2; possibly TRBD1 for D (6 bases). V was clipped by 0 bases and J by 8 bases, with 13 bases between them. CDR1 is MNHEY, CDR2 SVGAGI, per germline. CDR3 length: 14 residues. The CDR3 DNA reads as TGTGCCAGCAGTTACTCGAGATTACAGGGCGGCTACACCTTC. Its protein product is CASSYSRLQGGYTF.

CDR3 in DNA: TGTGCCAGTAAGCGGGGGGTCAATGAGCAGTTCTTC. Its protein is CASKRGVNEQFF. J is TRBJ2-1 and V is TRBV19, with TRBD2 identical over 9 bases. J was trimmed by 6 bases and V by 7 bases; bases with no gene match: 1. CDR1 LNHDA and CDR2 SQIVND come from the germline V gene (reference sequence). The CDR3 has 12 residues.